These T cell receptor beta chains were read from a single sample in a study of control samples from healthy donors and cancer patients. Repertoires were generated with immunoSEQ multiplex PCR, while TCRdb's copy carries only in-frame clones and drops some. This sample has about 140,000 clones, with about 90% found just once. Sample: blood. Source of these receptors: a man younger than 30 in good health. Both conserved end residues are part of each CDR3. The D gene is left open where the match is weak. Clone size is given for some rows only: seen once, a few or many times, or a class if the clone is expanded.

d_call	j_call	v_call	clone_size	cdr3_aa	cdr3_nt
NA	TRBJ1-1	TRBV3-1/TRBV3-2	NA	CASHHSDRMNTEAFF	TGTGCCAGCCACCATTCGGACCGAATGAACACTGAAGCTTTCTTT
NA	TRBJ1-3	TRBV3-1/TRBV3-2	once	CASSWPGRSSGNTIYF	TGTGCCAGCAGCTGGCCGGGGCGGAGCTCTGGAAACACCATATATTTT
TRBD1	TRBJ1-1	TRBV25-1	NA	CASSKTGGNTEAFF	TGTGCCAGCAGTAAGACAGGGGGGAACACTGAAGCTTTCTTT
TRBD1	TRBJ1-5	TRBV4-3	once	CASSRGTGGNQPQHF	TGCGCCAGCAGCCGAGGGACAGGGGGCAATCAGCCCCAGCATTTT
TRBD2	TRBJ2-2	TRBV4-1	NA	CASSHPLSGGLNTGELFF	TGCGCCAGCAGCCACCCCCTTAGCGGGGGCCTAAACACCGGGGAGCTGTTTTTT
TRBD2	TRBJ2-7	TRBV28	NA	CASSFTSGGPPRSDF	TGTGCCAGCAGTTTTACTAGCGGGGGGCCCCCGCGATCTGACTTC
NA	TRBJ2-2	TRBV6-6	NA	CASSVATVLDTGELFF	TGTGCCAGCAGTGTCGCGACAGTATTGGACACCGGGGAGCTGTTTTTT
TRBD1	TRBJ1-2	TRBV19	NA	CASSEQGSSYGYTF	TGTGCCAGTAGTGAACAGGGGTCTTCCTATGGCTACACCTTC
TRBD1	TRBJ2-2	TRBV6-6	NA	CASSRDRSPGELFF	TGTGCCAGCAGTAGGGACAGGTCCCCCGGGGAGCTGTTTTTT
NA	TRBJ1-2	TRBV19	NA	CASSIAAGLAPTIYGYTF	TGTGCCAGTAGTATAGCAGCGGGGTTAGCGCCGACTATTTATGGCTACACCTTC
TRBD1	TRBJ2-2	TRBV28	NA	CASSPPGQGYTGELFF	TGTGCCAGCAGTCCCCCGGGACAGGGGTACACCGGGGAGCTGTTTTTT
TRBD1	TRBJ1-2	TRBV6-5	NA	CASSGAGTGVSGYTF	TGTGCCAGCAGCGGTGCCGGGACAGGGGTTAGTGGCTACACCTTC
NA	TRBJ1-5	TRBV19	NA	CASSRDTSNQPQHF	TGTGCCAGTAGCCGGGACACTTCAAATCAGCCCCAGCATTTT
NA	TRBJ2-5	TRBV6-2/TRBV6-3	NA	CASSYSGGRGETQYF	TGTGCCAGCAGTTACTCAGGGGGGCGGGGAGAGACCCAGTACTTC
NA	TRBJ2-5	TRBV11-3	NA	CASSLRGPFETQYF	TGTGCCAGCAGCTTACGGGGGCCCTTCGAGACCCAGTACTTC
NA	TRBJ2-1	TRBV2	NA	CASSDYYNEQFF	TGTGCCAGCAGTGACTACTACAATGAGCAGTTCTTC
TRBD1	TRBJ1-6	TRBV5-4	NA	CASSFSGGNSPLHF	TGTGCCAGCAGCTTCTCAGGGGGCAATTCACCCCTCCACTTT
NA	TRBJ1-1	TRBV7-9	once	CASSYGTNTEAFF	TGTGCCAGCAGCTACGGGACCAACACTGAAGCTTTCTTT
NA	TRBJ2-5	TRBV7-3	NA	CASSLTGRLLETQYF	TGTGCCAGCAGCTTAACCGGCAGGCTATTGGAGACCCAGTACTTC
TRBD1	TRBJ1-2	TRBV2	NA	CASSEKDRIYTF	TGTGCCAGCAGTGAAAAGGACAGGATCTACACCTTC
TRBD1	TRBJ2-7	TRBV6-6	few	CASSMTGAEGYEQYF	TGTGCCAGCAGTATGACAGGGGCGGAAGGTTACGAGCAGTACTTC
TRBD2	TRBJ2-5	TRBV9	NA	CASSGSGEAGETQYF	TGTGCCAGCAGCGGAAGCGGGGAAGCGGGAGAGACCCAGTACTTC
TRBD1	TRBJ1-2	TRBV28	NA	CASGTDRGQNGYTF	TGTGCCAGCGGGACAGACAGGGGTCAAAATGGCTACACCTTC
NA	TRBJ2-1	TRBV6-5	few	CASFSSSSYNEQFF	TGTGCCAGCTTTTCTAGTTCTTCCTACAATGAGCAGTTCTTC
NA	TRBJ2-5	TRBV11-2	NA	CASSLQMTVQETQYF	TGTGCCAGCAGCCTCCAGATGACAGTGCAAGAGACCCAGTACTTC
TRBD2	TRBJ2-2	TRBV5-1	NA	CASSLDGPSGNTGELFF	TGCGCCAGCAGCTTGGACGGCCCTAGCGGGAACACCGGGGAGCTGTTTTTT
NA	TRBJ2-2	TRBV14	NA	CASSQWQNTGELFF	TGTGCCAGCAGCCAGTGGCAAAACACCGGGGAGCTGTTTTTT
NA	TRBJ2-2	TRBV3-1/TRBV3-2	NA	CASSQGLGELFF	TGTGCCAGCAGCCAAGGTTTAGGGGAGCTGTTTTTT
NA	TRBJ1-2	TRBV29-1	NA	CSVEVPAANYGYTF	TGCAGCGTTGAAGTACCAGCAGCTAACTATGGCTACACCTTC
NA	TRBJ2-1	TRBV7-9	NA	CASSSGTSYYNEQFF	TGTGCCAGCAGCTCAGGGACATCTTATTACAATGAGCAGTTCTTC
NA	TRBJ1-1	TRBV7-8	NA	CASSLGRTKAIEAFF	TGTGCCAGCAGCTTAGGAAGGACAAAAGCGATTGAAGCTTTCTTT
TRBD1	TRBJ1-3	TRBV14	NA	CASSQGVVGAGGSLSGNTIYF	TGTGCCAGCAGCCAAGGCGTCGTAGGGGCAGGGGGCTCCCTCTCTGGAAACACCATATATTTT
NA	TRBJ1-1	TRBV5-4	NA	CASTLNKGGTEAFF	TGTGCCAGCACCCTTAATAAGGGGGGCACTGAAGCTTTCTTT
TRBD1	TRBJ1-1	TRBV25-1	once	CASSQGADTEAFF	TGTGCCAGCAGTCAGGGGGCCGACACTGAAGCTTTCTTT
NA	TRBJ1-1	TRBV3-1/TRBV3-2	NA	CASSQQGTEAFF	TGTGCCAGCAGCCAGCAGGGCACTGAAGCTTTCTTT
NA	TRBJ2-2	TRBV15	NA	CATGKGGLNTGELFF	TGTGCCACCGGGAAGGGGGGCCTGAACACCGGGGAGCTGTTTTTT
TRBD2	TRBJ2-3	TRBV7-3	NA	CASSISGGALDTQYF	TGTGCCAGCAGCATTAGCGGGGGGGCCTTAGATACGCAGTATTTT
NA	TRBJ2-5	TRBV18	NA	CASSPPAGQETQYF	TGTGCCAGCTCACCACCCGCCGGGCAAGAGACCCAGTACTTC
NA	TRBJ2-7	TRBV7-2	once	CASSSSGLSSYEQYF	TGTGCCAGCAGCTCGTCGGGGCTGAGCTCCTACGAGCAGTACTTC
NA	TRBJ2-1	TRBV7-9	NA	CASSGSENEQFF	TGTGCCAGCAGCGGCTCGGAGAATGAGCAGTTCTTC
TRBD1	TRBJ2-2	TRBV5-5	once	CASSPTGQNTGELFF	TGTGCCAGCAGCCCGACAGGGCAGAACACCGGGGAGCTGTTTTTT
NA	TRBJ2-7	TRBV15	NA	CATSDRLGGREQYF	TGTGCCACCAGCGACCGGCTTGGGGGGAGGGAGCAGTACTTC
NA	TRBJ2-5	TRBV4-1	NA	CASSQLGIGETQYF	TGCGCCAGCAGCCAACTGGGGATAGGAGAGACCCAGTACTTC
TRBD1	TRBJ1-2	TRBV4-3	NA	CASSPSVGTGEGYTF	TGCGCCAGCAGCCCCTCGGTGGGGACAGGGGAGGGCTACACCTTC
NA	TRBJ1-5	TRBV15	once	CATSKTPLSNQPQHF	TGTGCCACCAGCAAAACACCCCTTAGCAATCAGCCCCAGCATTTT
TRBD1	TRBJ1-2	TRBV7-9	NA	CASSAGQGINYGYTF	TGTGCCAGCAGCGCAGGACAGGGTATCAACTATGGCTACACCTTC
NA	TRBJ2-5	TRBV6-6	NA	CASSYQRDQETQYF	TGTGCCAGCAGTTACCAGCGGGACCAAGAGACCCAGTACTTC
TRBD1	TRBJ1-1	TRBV18	NA	CASSRQGNTEAFF	TGTGCCAGCTCACGACAGGGAAACACTGAAGCTTTCTTT
TRBD1	TRBJ1-4	TRBV29-1	NA	CSVSQGAREKLFF	TGCAGCGTTTCCCAGGGGGCGCGAGAAAAACTGTTTTTT
NA	TRBJ2-3	TRBV2	few	CASSEPDTQYF	TGTGCCAGCAGCGAGCCAGATACGCAGTATTTT
NA	TRBJ1-1	TRBV12-5	once	CASGLVGAGAEAFF	TGTGCTAGTGGTTTGGTGGGGGCAGGGGCTGAAGCTTTCTTT
NA	TRBJ1-4	TRBV25-1	NA	CASRAGANNEKLFF	TGTGCCAGCAGGGCCGGGGCTAATAATGAAAAACTGTTTTTT
TRBD2	TRBJ2-3	TRBV4-2	NA	CASSQTPGTSGPSTDTQYF	TGTGCCAGCAGCCAGACCCCCGGGACTAGCGGGCCCAGCACAGATACGCAGTATTTT
TRBD1	TRBJ1-2	TRBV23-1	NA	CASMYIIAGTGDNYGYTF	TGCGCCAGCATGTATATAATCGCCGGGACAGGGGATAACTATGGCTACACCTTC
TRBD1	TRBJ1-5	TRBV28	NA	CASRYLGTVLRNQPQHF	TGTGCCAGCAGGTATCTCGGGACAGTTCTTAGAAATCAGCCCCAGCATTTT
NA	TRBJ1-5	TRBV24-1	NA	CATSGGNQPQHF	TGTGCCACCAGTGGGGGCAATCAGCCCCAGCATTTT
NA	TRBJ2-2	TRBV4-1	NA	CASSQEGENTGELFF	TGCGCCAGCAGCCAAGAGGGGGAAAACACCGGGGAGCTGTTTTTT
TRBD1	TRBJ1-2	TRBV5-4	NA	CASSLDRAGGWYGYTF	TGTGCCAGCAGCCTCGACAGGGCCGGGGGATGGTATGGCTACACCTTC
NA	TRBJ2-7	TRBV6-5	NA	CASGRAGEQYF	TGTGCCAGCGGCAGGGCGGGTGAGCAGTACTTC